Listed below are T cell receptor beta chains from one sample, sequenced in a study of OX40 agonist ivuxolimab in advanced cancers. Assay: immunoSEQ multiplex PCR; the TCRdb copy retains only in-frame clones and omits some. The sample lists around 44,000 clones; approximately 83% were seen once. The sample consisted of CD4+ or CD8+ T cells sorted from blood, taken in a trial of the OX40 agonist ivuxolimab. All receptors derive from an adult with an advanced solid tumor such as melanoma, head and neck, liver or kidney cancer. CDR3s include the opening cysteine and the closing phenylalanine or tryptophan. A D gene is named only where the DNA matches it firmly. Only some rows state a clone size, as once, few, many or a class for expanded clones.

v_gene,d_gene,j_gene,abundance,CDR3nt,CDR3aa
TRBV4-1,.,TRBJ2-7,.,TGCGCCAGCAGCCAGTTGCTTCTATCCTCCTACGAGCAGTACTTC,CASSQLLLSSYEQYF
TRBV29-1,.,TRBJ1-2,.,TGCAGCGTGGACGGGCGAGGGGATGGCTACACCTTC,CSVDGRGDGYTF
TRBV27,.,TRBJ2-1,.,TGTGCCAGCCGTCGGGACTCCCTCTCCTACAATGAGCAGTTCTTC,CASRRDSLSYNEQFF
TRBV19,.,TRBJ2-7,.,TGTGCCAGTAGCGGACGGCCGGAGAGGTACGAGCAGTACTTC,CASSGRPERYEQYF
TRBV29-1,.,TRBJ2-5,.,TGCAGCGTTGAAAACCGGCAGTTGGGGGAGACCCAGTACTTC,CSVENRQLGETQYF
TRBV11-1,.,TRBJ2-7,.,TGTGCCAGCAGCTTAGTGCTGGAAGGTGGGTACGAGCAGTACTTC,CASSLVLEGGYEQYF
TRBV14,.,TRBJ2-7,.,TGTGCCAGCAGCCGTGGCGGGCTAATCTACGAGCAGTACTTC,CASSRGGLIYEQYF
TRBV6-5,.,TRBJ2-7,.,TGTGCCAGCAGTTACACGGCAGGGAGGATCGTGCAGTACTTC,CASSYTAGRIVQYF
TRBV6-1,TRBD1,TRBJ1-2,.,TGTGCCAGCAGCGTTGGACAGGGAGTTAGCTATGGCTACACCTTC,CASSVGQGVSYGYTF
TRBV10-1,.,TRBJ2-5,.,TGCGCCAGCACCCCCTGGGCAGGACAAGCTCACCAAGAGACCCAGTACTTC,CASTPWAGQAHQETQYF
TRBV7-2,.,TRBJ1-4,.,TGTGCCAGCAGCTTAGCCCTGGGCCGGTATGAAAAACTGTTTTTT,CASSLALGRYEKLFF
TRBV7-8,.,TRBJ2-7,few,TGTGCCAGCAGCTTAGAACGGTACGAGCAGTACTTC,CASSLERYEQYF
TRBV7-8,TRBD2,TRBJ2-5,.,TGTGCCAGCAGCGGACGGGAGGTCCAAGAGACCCAGTACTTC,CASSGREVQETQYF
TRBV11-2,.,TRBJ1-5,.,TGTGCCAGCAGCTTAGGCCCGGATAGGAATCAGCCCCAGCATTTT,CASSLGPDRNQPQHF
TRBV30,.,TRBJ2-7,.,TGTGCCTGGAGATTGGACAGCTACGAGCAGTACTTC,CAWRLDSYEQYF
TRBV9,.,TRBJ2-3,.,TGTGCCAGCAGCGCCATGGGACTCAACACAGATACGCAGTATTTT,CASSAMGLNTDTQYF
TRBV7-8,TRBD1,TRBJ1-2,few,TGTGCCAGCAGCCCCCGGGACAGCTATGGCTACACCTTC,CASSPRDSYGYTF
TRBV6-1,.,TRBJ1-2,.,TGTGCCAGCAAAGTCGTGCAGAGGGACGGCTACACCTTC,CASKVVQRDGYTF
TRBV7-9,TRBD2,TRBJ2-3,.,TGTGCCAGCAGCTTTGGTCTAGCGGGCCGAGGCACAGATACGCAGTATTTT,CASSFGLAGRGTDTQYF
TRBV30,.,TRBJ1-6,.,TGTGCCTGGAGCCGCAGGCGGGATTCACCCCTCCACTTT,CAWSRRRDSPLHF
TRBV6-6,TRBD1,TRBJ1-1,.,TGTGCCAGCAGTTACCAGACAGGGGACGGCACTGAAGCTTTCTTT,CASSYQTGDGTEAFF
TRBV7-6,.,TRBJ2-1,.,TGTGCCAGCAGCTTAGGACCCACTCAAGGGGATGAGCAGTTCTTC,CASSLGPTQGDEQFF
TRBV6-1,.,TRBJ1-5,.,TGTGCCAGCGCCAGGGATTTGGGCAATCAGCCCCAGCATTTT,CASARDLGNQPQHF
TRBV28,.,TRBJ1-5,.,TGTGCCACCCAAGCAAGGTTTAGCAATCAGCCCCAGCATTTT,CATQARFSNQPQHF
TRBV28,.,TRBJ2-3,.,TGTGCCAGCAGCCGCATGGACCCCAGGGGGCAGTATTTT,CASSRMDPRGQYF
TRBV4-3,.,TRBJ1-2,once,TGCGCCAGCAGCCGCCTAGCTAACTATGGCTACACCTTC,CASSRLANYGYTF
TRBV7-9,TRBD2,TRBJ2-7,.,TGTGCCAGCAGTTTAGCGGGAGGGCCCTACGAGCAGTACTTC,CASSLAGGPYEQYF
TRBV6-1,TRBD2,TRBJ2-3,.,TGTGCCAGCAGTGGGGGACTAGCGGGACCTACAGATACGCAGTATTTT,CASSGGLAGPTDTQYF
TRBV7-2,.,TRBJ2-7,few,TGTGCCAGCAGCCTAACTCGACAGGTTAGCTCCTACGAGCAGTACTTC,CASSLTRQVSSYEQYF
TRBV10-3,.,TRBJ2-7,.,TGTGCCACGCAGGGGGGGGGCGCAACCTACGAGCAGTACTTC,CATQGGGATYEQYF
TRBV7-9,.,TRBJ1-3,.,TGTGCCGGGTCACGGACAGCTCCTGGAAACACCATATATTTT,CAGSRTAPGNTIYF
TRBV5-1,TRBD1,TRBJ2-1,.,TGCGCCAGCAGCAACCGGGACAGGGGTCGCAATGAGCAGTTCTTC,CASSNRDRGRNEQFF
TRBV13,.,TRBJ1-6,.,TGTGCCAGCAGCGCCGGCAGGGGTGCTGGAGATTCACCCCTCCACTTT,CASSAGRGAGDSPLHF
TRBV7-6,TRBD1,TRBJ1-2,.,TGTGCCAGCAGCTTCCCCCGGGACAGGCCTCAGCTACGGTCTGGCTACACCTTC,CASSFPRDRPQLRSGYTF
TRBV11-2,.,TRBJ2-1,.,TGTGCCAGCAGCTTAGACTTCTACAATGAGCAGTTCTTC,CASSLDFYNEQFF
TRBV5-6,.,TRBJ1-2,.,TGTGCCAGCAGCTTGGTATGGCAGAATTATGGCTACACCTTC,CASSLVWQNYGYTF
TRBV10-3,.,TRBJ2-1,.,TGTGCCATCAGTGATTCTTCCTTACGGGGAAACAATGAGCAGTTCTTC,CAISDSSLRGNNEQFF
TRBV6-1,.,TRBJ2-6,.,TGTGCCAGCAGTGAGGGATCGGGGGCTGGGGCCAACGTCCTGACTTTC,CASSEGSGAGANVLTF
TRBV2,.,TRBJ1-4,.,TGTGCCAGCAAGGGCAGAGGGACAACTAATGAAAAACTGTTTTTT,CASKGRGTTNEKLFF
TRBV28,.,TRBJ1-4,once,TGTGCCACCTCCTTAGGCCGGGAAAAACTGTTTTTT,CATSLGREKLFF
TRBV6-5,.,TRBJ2-7,.,TGTGCCAGCAGTAATCGGGTTGGAGGGCAGTACTTC,CASSNRVGGQYF
TRBV28,.,TRBJ2-3,few,TGTGCCAGCCTAGCCCCGGGGGATACGCAGTATTTT,CASLAPGDTQYF